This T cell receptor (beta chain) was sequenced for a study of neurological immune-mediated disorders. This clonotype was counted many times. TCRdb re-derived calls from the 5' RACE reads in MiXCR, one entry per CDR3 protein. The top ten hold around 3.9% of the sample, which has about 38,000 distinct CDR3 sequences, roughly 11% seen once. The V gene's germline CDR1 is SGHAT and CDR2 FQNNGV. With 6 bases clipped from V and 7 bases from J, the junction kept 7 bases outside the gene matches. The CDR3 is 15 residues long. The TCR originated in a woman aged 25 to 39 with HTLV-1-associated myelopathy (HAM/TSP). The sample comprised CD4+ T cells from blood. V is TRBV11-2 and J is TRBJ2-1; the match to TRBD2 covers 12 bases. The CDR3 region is CASRKPGLAGNEQFF. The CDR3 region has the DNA TGTGCCAGCAGAAAACCAGGACTAGCGGGGAATGAGCAGTTCTTC. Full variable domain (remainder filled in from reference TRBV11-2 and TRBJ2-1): EAGVAQSPRYKIIEKRQSVAFWCNPISGHATLYWYQQILGQGPKLLIQFQNNGVVDDSQLPKDRFSAERLKGVDSTLKIQPAKLEDSAVYLCASRKPGLAGNEQFFGPGTRLTVL.